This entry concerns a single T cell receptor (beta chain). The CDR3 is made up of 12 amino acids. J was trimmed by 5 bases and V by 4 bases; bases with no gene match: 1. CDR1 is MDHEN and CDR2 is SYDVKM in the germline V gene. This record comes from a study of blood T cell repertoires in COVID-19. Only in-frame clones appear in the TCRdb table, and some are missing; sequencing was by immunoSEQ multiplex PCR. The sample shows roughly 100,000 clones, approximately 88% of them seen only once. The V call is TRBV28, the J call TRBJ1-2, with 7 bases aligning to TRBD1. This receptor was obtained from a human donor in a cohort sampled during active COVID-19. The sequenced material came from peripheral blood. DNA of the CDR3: TGTGCCAGCAGTTACAGGGGTTATGGCTACACCTTC. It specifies CASSYRGYGYTF.